The TCR beta chain under discussion was sequenced for a study of blood T cell repertoires in COVID-19. Whole-study context: The United States, Italy and Spain provided the acute and convalescent COVID-19 samples. T cells, B-cell-depleted T cells, or PBMCs supplied cDNA or gDNA.

Only in-frame clones appear in the TCRdb table, and some are missing; sequencing was by immunoSEQ multiplex PCR. Among 250,000 to 300,000 clones, just over 85% were seen once, and the ten largest hold around 15%. Germline lookup yields CDR1 MNHEY and CDR2 SMNVEV (reference sequence). The trim removed 4 bases at V and 17 bases at J, leaving 12 bases unmatched. The CDR3 totals 14 residues. Sequenced: PBMCs or T cells enriched from blood (not recorded which). This chain connects TRBV27 to TRBJ1-6; 9 nucleotides line up with TRBD1. The receptor was isolated from a man aged 18 to 30 who had recovered from COVID-19. The CDR3 sequence: CASSSSGTGTWVHF. The CDR3 region has the DNA TGTGCCAGCAGTTCCTCCGGGACAGGGACATGGGTCCACTTT.